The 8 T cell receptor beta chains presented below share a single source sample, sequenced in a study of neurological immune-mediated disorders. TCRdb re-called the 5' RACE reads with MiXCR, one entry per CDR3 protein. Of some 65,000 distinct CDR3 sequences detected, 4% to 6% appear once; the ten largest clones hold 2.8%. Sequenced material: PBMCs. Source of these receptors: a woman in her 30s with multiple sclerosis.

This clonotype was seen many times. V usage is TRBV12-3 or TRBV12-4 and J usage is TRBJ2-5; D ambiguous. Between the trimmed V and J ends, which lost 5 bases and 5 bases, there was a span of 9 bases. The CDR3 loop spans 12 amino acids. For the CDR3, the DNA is TGTGCCAGCAGTCCCACTCGGGAGACCCAGTACTTC. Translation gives CASSPTRETQYF.

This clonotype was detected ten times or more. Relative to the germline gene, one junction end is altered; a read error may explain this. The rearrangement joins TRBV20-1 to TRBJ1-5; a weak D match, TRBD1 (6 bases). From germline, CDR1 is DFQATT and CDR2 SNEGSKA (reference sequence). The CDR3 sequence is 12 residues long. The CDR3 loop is CSATEGERPQNF. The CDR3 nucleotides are TGCAGTGCTACCGAGGGGGAGAGGCCCCAGAATTTT.

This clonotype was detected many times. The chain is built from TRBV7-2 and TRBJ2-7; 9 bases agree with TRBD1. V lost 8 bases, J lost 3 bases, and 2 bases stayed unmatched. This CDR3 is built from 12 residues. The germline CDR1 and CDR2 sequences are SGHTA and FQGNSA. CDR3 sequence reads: CASGTGLYEQYF. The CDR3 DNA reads TGTGCCAGCGGGACAGGGCTCTACGAGCAGTACTTC.

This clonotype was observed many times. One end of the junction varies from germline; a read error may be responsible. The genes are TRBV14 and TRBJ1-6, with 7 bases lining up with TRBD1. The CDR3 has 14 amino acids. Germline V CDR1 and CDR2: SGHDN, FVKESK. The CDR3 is CASSLGQLNSPLNF. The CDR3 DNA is TGTGCCAGCAGCTTGGGACAGCTTAATTCACCCCTCAACTTT.

The CDR3 is CASTGASGALYEQYF. DNA of the CDR3: TGTGCCAGTACGGGCGCTAGCGGGGCTTTGTACGAGCAGTACTTC. This chain joins TRBV7-9 and TRBJ2-7; TRBD2 matches 9 bases. The CDR3 is 15 amino acids. CDR1 and CDR2 (germline): SEHNR, FQNEAQ (reference sequence). V dropped 9 bases and J dropped 4; count of bases not matched to a gene: 13. Based on the CDR3 plus reference TRBV7-9 and TRBJ2-7, the full variable domain is DTGVSQNPRHKITKRGQNVTFRCDPISEHNRLYWYRQTLGQGPEFLTYFQNEAQLEKSRLLSDRFSAERPKGSFSTLEIQRTEQGDSAMYLCASTGASGALYEQYFGPGTRLTVT.

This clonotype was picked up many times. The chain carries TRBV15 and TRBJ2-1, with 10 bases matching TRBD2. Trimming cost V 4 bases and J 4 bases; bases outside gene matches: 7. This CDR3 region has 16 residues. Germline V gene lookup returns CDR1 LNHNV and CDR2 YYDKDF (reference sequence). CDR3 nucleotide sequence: TGTGCCACCAGCATCCTAGCGGGGGAGACATACAATGAGCAGTTCTTC. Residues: CATSILAGETYNEQFF.

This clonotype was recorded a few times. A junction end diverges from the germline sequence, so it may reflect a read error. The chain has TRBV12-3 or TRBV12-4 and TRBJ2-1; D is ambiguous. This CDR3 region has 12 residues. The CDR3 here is CASSFSNNEQFF. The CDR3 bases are TGTGCCAGCAGTTTCTCCAACAATGAGCAGTTCTTC.

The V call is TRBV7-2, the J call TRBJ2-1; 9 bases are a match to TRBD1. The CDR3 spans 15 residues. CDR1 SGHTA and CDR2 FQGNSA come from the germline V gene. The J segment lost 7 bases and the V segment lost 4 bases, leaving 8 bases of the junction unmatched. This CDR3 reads CASSSDRGRYNEQFF. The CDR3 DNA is TGTGCCAGCAGCTCTGACAGGGGGAGGTATAATGAGCAGTTCTTC.